Below, 8 T cell receptor beta chains from the same sample are listed, as sequenced in a study of PD-1 blockade in mismatch repair-deficient tumors. Method: immunoSEQ multiplex PCR; TCRdb's copy keeps in-frame clones and lacks some. The sample consists of roughly 53,000 clones, roughly 75% of them appearing once. Sequenced material: peripheral blood, taken 4 weeks after starting pembrolizumab. These TCRs come from an adult with mismatch repair-deficient cancer.

The J gene is TRBJ2-3, the V gene TRBV5-1, with 11 bases fitting TRBD1. The CDR3 runs 17 residues. V gave up 0 bases and J gave up 7 bases; unmatched junction bases: 10. The germline gives CDR1 SGHRS, CDR2 YFSETQ. CDR3 sequence (DNA): TGCGCCAGCAGCTTGGGATCCGGGACAGGGGGGAAAAATACGCAGTATTTT. Its protein is CASSLGSGTGGKNTQYF.

J is TRBJ1-5 and V is TRBV9; TRBD1 matches 7 bases. CDR1 and CDR2 from the germline V gene are SGDLS and YYNGEE. This CDR3 contains 14 residues. After removal of 4 bases from V and 3 bases from J, the junction contained 4 bases not matched to a gene. This CDR3 is CASSPGTVNQPQHF. DNA of the CDR3: TGTGCCAGCAGCCCCGGGACAGTCAATCAGCCCCAGCATTTT. The entire variable domain, with the rest obtained from reference TRBV9 and TRBJ1-5, is as follows: DSGVTQTPKHLITATGQRVTLRCSPRSGDLSVYWYQQSLDQGLQFLIQYYNGEERAKGNILERFSAQQFPDLHSELNLSSLELGDSALYFCASSPGTVNQPQHFGDGTRLSIL.

Notes on this clone: The junction does not match germline at one end; this may be a read error. The chain links TRBV7-6 to TRBJ2-7; 13 bases align to TRBD2. The V gene's germline CDR1 is SGHVS and CDR2 FNYEAQ. CDR3 length: 16 residues. CDR3 nucleotide sequence: TGTGCCAGCAGCTTTAGACTAGCGGGAGGCTCCCACGAGCAGTACTTC. The encoded protein is CASSFRLAGGSHEQYF.

The rearrangement joins TRBV6-5 to TRBJ1-1; D unclear. Germline-derived CDR1 and CDR2 are MNHEY and SVGAGI. Trimming took off 5 bases at V and 7 bases at J, with 11 bases between the two ends. CDR3 length: 12 residues. The CDR3 DNA is TGTGCCAGCAGTGACGACACAATTGAAGCTTTCTTT. Translating it yields CASSDDTIEAFF.

In DNA, the CDR3 is TGCGCCAGCAGTGCTAGCGGGAGGTTCCCGGAGCAGTTCTTC. Its protein is CASSASGRFPEQFF. The V gene is TRBV10-2, the J gene TRBJ2-1; 11 bases are a match to TRBD2. This CDR3 region has 14 residues. Per the germline V gene, CDR1 is WSHSY and CDR2 is SAAADI. Trimming took 4 bases from V and 10 from J; bases not matched to a gene: 6.

This clone appeared a few times. The chain recombines TRBV6-6 with TRBJ2-7; no reliable D call. V lost 6 bases to trimming and J lost 1 base, with 10 bases between them. The CDR3 covers 13 residues. CDR1 is MNHNY and CDR2 is SVGAGI in the germline V gene (reference sequence). CDR3 sequence reads: CASRPDGSYEQYF. As DNA, the CDR3 is TGTGCCAGCAGACCGGACGGTTCCTACGAGCAGTACTTC.

This clone was counted a single time. The chain is built from TRBV27 and TRBJ2-7; 8 bases map to TRBD2. The V and J ends lost 3 bases and 1 base, in that order; junction bases with no gene match: 5. Per germline, CDR1 MNHEY and CDR2 SMNVEV (reference sequence). This CDR3 is built from 15 residues. CDR3 region: CASSFALAGSYEQYF. The CDR3 DNA reads as TGTGCCAGCAGTTTTGCTCTAGCGGGTTCCTACGAGCAGTACTTC.

The J gene is TRBJ1-1, the V gene TRBV7-2; D gene uncertain. Germline assignment: CDR1 SGHTA and CDR2 FQGNSA. The length of the CDR3 is 16 residues. V was trimmed by 6 bases and J by 1 base, leaving 18 bases between them. CDR3 sequence: CASSMGSGRSNTEAFF. CDR3 DNA: TGTGCCAGCAGTATGGGGTCGGGCAGGTCGAACACTGAAGCTTTCTTT.